These 9 T cell receptor beta chains share one sample of origin, sequenced in a study of cytomegalovirus exposure and HLA in healthy donors. PCR primers comprised 60 Vbeta and 13 Jbeta primers. The assay was immunoSEQ multiplex PCR, and TCRdb's table has in-frame clones only and misses some. The sample has 130,000 or so clones, over 65% seen once. The source material was PBMCs. These receptors originate from a young man in good health and CMV-seropositive.

The J gene is TRBJ1-1, the V gene TRBV27, with no clear D. The germline CDR1 and CDR2 sequences are MNHEY and SMNVEV (reference sequence). The CDR3 consists of 14 residues. Trimming stripped 2 bases from V and 0 bases from J, with 7 bases between. CDR3 nucleotide sequence: TGTGCCAGCAGTTTAAGGGAGATGAACACTGAAGCTTTCTTT. This translates into CASSLREMNTEAFF.

CDR3 in DNA: TGTGCCAGCAAAGTGGCGGGGGAAGGCAATCAGCCCCAGCATTTT. Translating it yields CASKVAGEGNQPQHF. The chain has TRBV28 and TRBJ1-5; maybe TRBD1 (5 bases). Germline V gives CDR1 MDHEN, CDR2 SYDVKM. Trimming stripped 7 bases from V and 2 bases from J, with 15 bases between. The CDR3 is 15 residues long.

This chain connects TRBV7-6 to TRBJ2-3; 7 nucleotides agree with TRBD2. Unmatched junction bases numbered 6, after V lost 2 bases and J lost 7 bases. Germline V gene lookup returns CDR1 SGHVS and CDR2 FNYEAQ. The CDR3 runs to 14 residues. The CDR3 DNA reads TGTGCCAGCAGCTTACGCCTAGCGGTAAATACGCAGTATTTT. Translation gives CASSLRLAVNTQYF. Filled out from reference TRBV7-6 and TRBJ2-3, the complete variable domain reads GAGVSQSPRYKVTKRGQDVALRCDPISGHVSLYWYRQALGQGPEFLTYFNYEAQQDKSGLPNDRFSAERPEGSISTLTIQRTEQRDSAMYRCASSLRLAVNTQYFGPGTRLTVL.

Points on this clone: One junction end does not reproduce the germline sequence, and a read error may be involved. The rearrangement joins TRBV9 to TRBJ2-2; 8 bases fit TRBD2. The CDR3 has 15 amino acids. CDR1 and CDR2 from the germline V gene are SGDLS and YYNGEE. CDR3 sequence reads: CAGSVLAGHTGELFF. CDR3 DNA sequence: TGTGCCGGCAGCGTATTAGCGGGACACACCGGGGAGCTGTTTTTT.

This clone was observed once. The chain is built from TRBV5-4 and TRBJ1-4, with 11 bases lining up with TRBD1. V was pared by 0 bases and J by 13 bases, with 8 bases of the junction left unmatched. Germline assignment: CDR1 SGHNT and CDR2 YYREEE (reference sequence). The CDR3 covers 15 residues. Here the CDR3 DNA reads TGTGCCAGCAGCTTGGGCGGGACAGGGGGTGTAGGACTGTTTTTT. Translating gives CASSLGGTGGVGLFF.

This clone is a singleton in its sample. The chain uses TRBV9 and TRBJ2-7, with a possible D match to TRBD2 (6 bases). The CDR3 sequence is 15 residues long. CDR1 and CDR2 from the germline V gene are SGDLS and YYNGEE. The V and J ends lost 0 bases and 5 bases respectively, with 15 bases between them. CDR3 nucleotide sequence: TGTGCCAGCAGCGTAGGGGACTTCAAGGGCCACGAGCAGTACTTC. Its protein product is CASSVGDFKGHEQYF.

The V call is TRBV15, the J call TRBJ2-3; 9 positions agree with TRBD1. J lost 0 bases, V lost 3 bases, and 10 bases had no gene match. Germline values: CDR1 LNHNV, CDR2 YYDKDF (reference sequence). The CDR3 is 18 amino acids. CDR3 DNA sequence: TGTGCCACCAGCAGGGACCCTACAGGGGGCTCGAGCACAGATACGCAGTATTTT. Amino acid sequence: CATSRDPTGGSSTDTQYF.

The gene calls are TRBV9 and TRBJ2-7; 14 bases fit TRBD2. The CDR3 covers 18 residues. V was clipped by 7 bases and J by 7 bases; unmatched bases: 19. Germline CDR1 and CDR2: SGDLS and YYNGEE. The CDR3 reads CASSLGTSGRSVRGEQYF. CDR3 sequence (DNA): TGTGCCAGCTCCCTAGGGACTAGCGGGAGATCGGTTCGGGGTGAGCAGTACTTC.

The chain couples TRBV11-2 to TRBJ2-7; D is undetermined. The V gene lost 4 bases and the J gene lost 3 bases, with 4 bases spanning the gap. CDR1 and CDR2 from the germline V gene are SGHAT and FQNNGV. The CDR3 spans 11 residues. The CDR3: CASSSHYEQYF. CDR3 DNA sequence: TGTGCCAGCAGCTCCCACTACGAGCAGTACTTC.